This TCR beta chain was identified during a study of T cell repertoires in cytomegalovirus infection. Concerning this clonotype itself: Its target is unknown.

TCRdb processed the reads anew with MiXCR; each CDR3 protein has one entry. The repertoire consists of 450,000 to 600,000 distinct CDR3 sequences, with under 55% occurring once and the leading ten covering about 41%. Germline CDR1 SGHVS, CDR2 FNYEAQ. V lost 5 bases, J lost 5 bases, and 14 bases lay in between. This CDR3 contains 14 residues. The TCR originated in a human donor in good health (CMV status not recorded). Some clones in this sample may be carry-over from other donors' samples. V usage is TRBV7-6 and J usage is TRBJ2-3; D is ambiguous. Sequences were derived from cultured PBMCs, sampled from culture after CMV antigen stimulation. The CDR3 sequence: CASSPKVALDTQYF. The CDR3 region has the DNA TGTGCCAGCAGCCCTAAAGTGGCGCTAGATACGCAGTATTTT.